The following is a T cell receptor beta chain sequence with its context. The antigen is not known. The data originate from a study of human T cells and chemical hapten exposure. Germline V gives CDR1 DFQATT, CDR2 SNEGSKA (reference sequence). The CDR3 is 15 amino acids. Trimming cost V 1 base and J 4 bases; bases outside gene matches: 5. TCRdb redid the calling of the RACE reads with MiXCR, one entry per CDR3 protein. This sample carries some 120,000 distinct CDR3 sequences, approximately 10% of them seen once, and the ten largest clones take under 2%. Specified time point: healthy volunteer bleed at 2 weeks. Extraction yielded total RNA from whole blood (unfractionated). Study-wide points: With DPC sensitization, TCRs exceeding 1 in 1000 frequency showed no change.

The receptor was derived from a male donor in good health. Some clones in this sample may be carry-over from other donors' samples. The chain links TRBV20-1 to TRBJ2-5, with 11 nucleotides matching TRBD2. The sample taken for sequencing was whole blood. CDR3 coding DNA: TGCAGTGCTAGAGGTGGGACTAGCGGTGCAGAGACCCAGTACTTC. This encodes CSARGGTSGAETQYF.